Listed below are T cell receptor beta chains from one sample, sequenced in a study of response to subunit inactivated influenza vaccine. TCRdb independently ran MiXCR on the RT-PCR reads; one entry per CDR3 protein. The repertoire has about 520,000 distinct CDR3 sequences, about 25% of them found once; the top ten carry 1.5% to 2%. Sequencing was performed on CD4+ T cells sorted from PBMCs, taken 5 days after vaccination. The receptors were sampled from a man aged 45-65 years who received an inactivated influenza vaccine. The CDR3 runs from the conserved cysteine through the conserved F or W. The order of the fields is J gene, V gene, clone size, D gene, CDR3 protein, CDR3 DNA. The D gene is left open where the match is weak. A row's size may be missing; if present it is once, few, many or a size class.

J: TRBJ2-5
V: TRBV7-2
size: -
D: -
CDR3: CASSLVVGRGEETQYF
DNA: TGTGCCAGCAGCTTAGTGGTGGGTCGGGGAGAAGAGACCCAGTACTTC

J: TRBJ2-3
V: TRBV7-3
size: -
D: -
CDR3: CASSLTGLGGTDTQYF
DNA: TGTGCCAGCAGCTTAACGGGTCTAGGAGGCACAGATACGCAGTATTTT

J: TRBJ2-1
V: TRBV5-5
size: few
D: -
CDR3: CASSLEFGAYSEQFF
DNA: TGTGCCAGCAGCTTGGAATTCGGGGCGTACAGTGAGCAGTTCTTC

J: TRBJ2-7
V: TRBV12-3/TRBV12-4
size: many
D: TRBD1
CDR3: CASSSSGQGANEQYF
DNA: TGTGCCAGCAGCTCCTCGGGACAGGGGGCGAACGAGCAGTACTTC

J: TRBJ1-1
V: TRBV12-3/TRBV12-4
size: few
D: -
CDR3: CASSPTLITEAFF
DNA: TGTGCCAGCAGTCCAACCCTAATCACTGAAGCTTTCTTT

J: TRBJ2-7
V: TRBV28
size: few
D: -
CDR3: CASKTQGYYEQYF
DNA: TGTGCCAGCAAGACTCAGGGCTACTACGAGCAGTACTTC

J: TRBJ1-1
V: TRBV27
size: -
D: -
CDR3: CVARGALNTEAFF
DNA: TGTGTCGCACGGGGGGCGTTGAACACTGAAGCTTTCTTT

J: TRBJ2-7
V: TRBV29-1
size: -
D: -
CDR3: CSVRVRDGPYSEQYF
DNA: TGCAGCGTCCGAGTTAGGGACGGTCCCTACAGCGAGCAGTACTTC

J: TRBJ1-5
V: TRBV6-2/TRBV6-3
size: -
D: -
CDR3: CASSYSGGTGQPQHF
DNA: TGTGCCAGCAGTTACTCAGGGGGGACGGGTCAGCCCCAGCATTTT

J: TRBJ2-1
V: TRBV20-1
size: -
D: -
CDR3: CSARSLTINEQFF
DNA: TGCAGTGCTAGATCCCTAACAATCAATGAGCAGTTCTTC

J: TRBJ1-2
V: TRBV5-1
size: -
D: TRBD1
CDR3: CASSSDRAYGYTF
DNA: TGCGCCAGCAGCTCGGACAGGGCCTATGGCTACACCTTC

J: TRBJ2-7
V: TRBV10-2
size: -
D: TRBD1
CDR3: CASTGQGAYEQYF
DNA: TGCGCCAGCACGGGACAGGGGGCTTACGAGCAGTACTTC

J: TRBJ2-5
V: TRBV21-1
size: -
D: -
CDR3: CASSRKGQTKETQYF
DNA: TGTGCCAGCAGCAGAAAAGGACAGACCAAAGAGACCCAGTACTTC

J: TRBJ2-7
V: TRBV5-1
size: few
D: -
CDR3: CASSLVPATYEQYF
DNA: TGCGCCAGCAGCTTGGTTCCTGCCACCTACGAGCAGTACTTC

J: TRBJ1-6
V: TRBV3-1
size: few
D: -
CDR3: CASSVTGNSPLHF
DNA: TGTGCCAGCAGCGTGACAGGCAATTCACCCCTCCACTTT

J: TRBJ2-7
V: TRBV5-1
size: -
D: -
CDR3: CASSFRLPPYEQYF
DNA: TGCGCCAGCAGCTTCCGGCTACCCCCCTACGAGCAGTACTTC

J: TRBJ2-1
V: TRBV11-2
size: few
D: TRBD1
CDR3: CASSQDRLNEQFF
DNA: TGTGCCAGCAGTCAGGACAGGCTCAATGAGCAGTTCTTC

J: TRBJ1-1
V: TRBV6-5
size: few
D: TRBD1
CDR3: CASSYSPGTADTEAFF
DNA: TGTGCCAGCAGTTACTCACCCGGGACAGCCGACACTGAAGCTTTCTTT

J: TRBJ2-7
V: TRBV12-3/TRBV12-4
size: -
D: TRBD2
CDR3: CASSPGTSRTYEQYF
DNA: TGTGCCAGCAGCCCCGGGACTAGCCGCACCTACGAGCAGTACTTC

J: TRBJ1-4
V: TRBV5-1
size: many
D: -
CDR3: CASSIGGDLHEKLFF
DNA: TGCGCCAGCAGCATTGGAGGGGACCTCCATGAAAAACTGTTTTTT

J: TRBJ1-5
V: TRBV6-1
size: few
D: -
CDR3: CASSGRGSNQPQHF
DNA: TGTGCCAGCAGTGGCAGGGGTAGCAATCAGCCCCAGCATTTT

J: TRBJ1-6
V: TRBV6-1
size: -
D: -
CDR3: CASSRQVWESPLHF
DNA: TGTGCCAGCAGCCGACAGGTTTGGGAATCACCCCTCCACTTT

J: TRBJ2-1
V: TRBV20-1
size: -
D: TRBD2
CDR3: CSARLTSGYNEQFF
DNA: TGCAGTGCTAGGTTGACTAGCGGTTACAATGAGCAGTTCTTC

J: TRBJ1-6
V: TRBV6-2/TRBV6-3
size: -
D: -
CDR3: CASSPSTSVSPLHF
DNA: TGTGCCAGCTCCCCGTCCACATCGGTATCACCCCTCCACTTT

J: TRBJ2-1
V: TRBV5-1
size: few
D: TRBD2
CDR3: CASSIRLADNEQFF
DNA: TGCGCCAGCAGCATCAGGCTAGCGGACAATGAGCAGTTCTTC

J: TRBJ2-7
V: TRBV18
size: few
D: -
CDR3: CASSPTGRASSYEQYF
DNA: TGTGCCAGCTCACCAACAGGGAGGGCCAGCTCCTACGAGCAGTACTTC

J: TRBJ2-2
V: TRBV20-1
size: -
D: TRBD2
CDR3: CSASVLAGGELFF
DNA: TGCAGTGCTAGTGTCCTAGCGGGGGGGGAGCTGTTTTTT

J: TRBJ1-5
V: TRBV6-6
size: many
D: -
CDR3: CASSFDSNQPQHF
DNA: TGTGCCAGCAGTTTCGATAGCAATCAGCCCCAGCATTTT

J: TRBJ1-2
V: TRBV6-1
size: few
D: TRBD1
CDR3: CASRLTDRGGYGYTF
DNA: TGTGCCAGCAGGCTAACGGACAGGGGAGGTTATGGCTACACCTTC

J: TRBJ2-7
V: TRBV5-8
size: -
D: -
CDR3: CASSPGLVCEQYF
DNA: TGTGCCAGCAGCCCCGGGCTCGTCTGCGAGCAGTACTTC

J: TRBJ2-3
V: TRBV6-2/TRBV6-3
size: -
D: -
CDR3: CASSYSPGPTDTQYF
DNA: TGTGCCAGCAGTTACTCGCCGGGGCCCACAGATACGCAGTATTTT

J: TRBJ2-4
V: TRBV6-2/TRBV6-3
size: few
D: TRBD1
CDR3: CASSRTGGINIQYF
DNA: TGTGCCAGCAGCCGGACAGGGGGCATAAACATTCAGTACTTC

J: TRBJ2-5
V: TRBV20-1
size: -
D: TRBD2
CDR3: CSARSPGTSGHLQETQYF
DNA: TGCAGTGCTAGAAGTCCCGGGACTAGCGGGCATCTACAAGAGACCCAGTACTTC

J: TRBJ2-2
V: TRBV10-3
size: -
D: TRBD2
CDR3: CAISQAGGRTGELFF
DNA: TGTGCCATCAGTCAGGCGGGAGGGCGTACCGGGGAGCTGTTTTTT

J: TRBJ2-7
V: TRBV10-3
size: few
D: TRBD2
CDR3: CAISQTSGSYEQYF
DNA: TGTGCCATCAGTCAGACTAGCGGGTCCTACGAGCAGTACTTC

J: TRBJ2-3
V: TRBV5-1
size: few
D: TRBD1
CDR3: CASSIRSRGQDTQYF
DNA: TGCGCCAGCAGCATACGAAGCAGGGGGCAAGATACGCAGTATTTT

J: TRBJ1-1
V: TRBV6-5
size: -
D: -
CDR3: CASSYGAGRDTEAFF
DNA: TGTGCCAGCAGTTACGGGGCAGGGAGAGACACTGAAGCTTTCTTT